The 30 T cell receptor beta chains presented below share a single source sample, sequenced in a study of T cell repertoires in cytomegalovirus infection. TCRdb passed the reads through MiXCR, listing each CDR3 protein once. The sample has around 260,000 distinct CDR3 sequences, more than 20% seen once. The sample was PBMCs. Receptors were obtained from a human donor in good health (CMV status not recorded). Some clones in this sample may be carry-over from other donors' samples.

The V call is TRBV6-1, the J call TRBJ2-7, with 10 nucleotides matching TRBD1. Germline V lookup: CDR1 MNHNS, CDR2 SASEGT. This CDR3 has 14 amino acids. The ends lost 4 bases at V and 3 bases at J; junction bases unmatched: 3. DNA of the CDR3: TGTGCCAGCAGTGGACAGGGGGCGTTCTACGAGCAGTACTTC. It is translated as CASSGQGAFYEQYF.

The rearrangement joins TRBV11-2 to TRBJ2-7; D is unclear. The CDR3 runs 12 residues. Per germline, CDR1 SGHAT and CDR2 FQNNGV. V lost 1 base and J lost 5, with 6 bases in between. CDR3 sequence reads: CASSLAFNEQYF. CDR3 sequence (DNA): TGTGCCAGCAGCTTAGCGTTTAACGAGCAGTACTTC. The full variable domain, with the rest looked up from reference TRBV11-2 and TRBJ2-7, is EAGVAQSPRYKIIEKRQSVAFWCNPISGHATLYWYQQILGQGPKLLIQFQNNGVVDDSQLPKDRFSAERLKGVDSTLKIQPAKLEDSAVYLCASSLAFNEQYFGPGTRLTVT.

This clonotype was counted ten times or more. The CDR3 loop is CASARNTEAFF. The DNA for the CDR3 is TGTGCCAGCGCAAGAAACACTGAAGCTTTCTTT. The chain combines TRBV18 with TRBJ1-1; D gene unclear. There are 11 residues in the CDR3. With 8 bases removed from V and 2 bases from J, the gap between germline ends came to 6 bases. Looked up from germline, CDR1 is KGHSH and CDR2 is LQKENI.

The chain employs TRBV7-9 and TRBJ1-1; D gene ambiguous. The CDR3 loop spans 14 amino acids. V lost 1 base, J lost 8 bases, and 14 bases lay in between. CDR1 and CDR2 (germline): SEHNR, FQNEAQ (reference sequence). The CDR3 loop reads CASSLEQWGKEAFF. The CDR3 nucleotides read TGTGCCAGCAGCTTAGAACAGTGGGGTAAGGAAGCTTTCTTT. The full variable domain, completed using reference TRBV7-9 and TRBJ1-1, is DTGVSQNPRHKITKRGQNVTFRCDPISEHNRLYWYRQTLGQGPEFLTYFQNEAQLEKSRLLSDRFSAERPKGSFSTLEIQRTEQGDSAMYLCASSLEQWGKEAFFGQGTRLTVV.

This clonotype has at least ten counts. The chain links TRBV28 to TRBJ2-1; 10 bases match TRBD2. The germline gives CDR1 MDHEN, CDR2 SYDVKM. Trimming removed 6 bases from V and 3 bases from J; junction bases left unmatched: 5. There are 15 residues in the CDR3. The CDR3: CASSTLAGVYNEQFF. CDR3 in DNA: TGTGCCAGCAGCACCCTAGCGGGAGTCTACAATGAGCAGTTCTTC.

The chain carries TRBV15 and TRBJ2-5; D might be TRBD2 (6 bases). The CDR3 spans 15 residues. V was clipped by 3 bases and J by 1 base, with 12 bases between them. Germline lookup yields CDR1 LNHNV and CDR2 YYDKDF (reference sequence). In DNA form, the CDR3 reads TGTGCCACCAGCAGGGGACTGGTGCTCCAAGAGACCCAGTACTTC. Amino acids: CATSRGLVLQETQYF.

This clonotype was recorded at least ten times. The chain combines TRBV20-1 with TRBJ2-5, with 7 positions matching TRBD1. V trimming: 0 bases; J trimming: 5 bases; junction bases outside the gene matches: 12. The CDR3 sequence is 16 residues long. Germline CDR1 is DFQATT and CDR2 is SNEGSKA (reference sequence). The CDR3 reads CSARDRRQGRTETQYF. The CDR3 DNA is TGCAGTGCTAGAGATAGGAGACAGGGTCGGACGGAGACCCAGTACTTC.

This clonotype was seen a handful of times. The chain combines TRBV11-2 with TRBJ2-1; D possibly corresponds to TRBD2 (6 bases). Germline-derived CDR1 and CDR2 are SGHAT and FQNNGV. The CDR3 has 13 amino acids. Between the trimmed V and J ends, which lost 8 bases and 6 bases, there was a span of 14 bases. The CDR3 spells CASRMGGGNEQFF. CDR3 DNA: TGTGCCAGCCGCATGGGGGGAGGCAATGAGCAGTTCTTC.

This chain uses TRBV18 with TRBJ2-1; D perhaps matches TRBD1 (5 bases). The CDR3 spans 14 residues. Trimming removed 2 bases from V and 10 bases from J, with 15 bases in between. The germline gives CDR1 KGHSH, CDR2 LQKENI. The CDR3: CASSPNRSPREQFF. The CDR3 region has the DNA TGTGCCAGCTCACCAAACAGGAGCCCTCGGGAGCAGTTCTTC.

The gene calls are TRBV20-1 and TRBJ2-7, with D maybe TRBD1 (5 bases). CDR1 is DFQATT and CDR2 is SNEGSKA in the germline V gene (reference sequence). Deletions cut 6 bases from V and 3 bases from J, with 9 bases between. The CDR3 spans 11 residues. The CDR3 DNA sequence: TGCAGTGCATTTCAGGGCTACGAGCAGTACTTC. Encoded protein: CSAFQGYEQYF.

This clonotype appeared once. This rearrangement joins TRBV6-1 to TRBJ2-7; D uncertain. This CDR3 region has 14 residues. V was clipped by 6 bases and J by 4 bases, with 16 bases between them. In germline, CDR1 is MNHNS, CDR2 SASEGT. This CDR3 is CASSLEPLSYEQYF. The DNA of the CDR3 is TGTGCCAGCAGCCTAGAACCTTTATCGTACGAGCAGTACTTC.

V is TRBV20-1 and J is TRBJ2-7; D is perhaps TRBD1 (6 bases). Trimming took 6 bases from V and 3 from J, leaving 21 bases between them. Per the germline V gene, CDR1 is DFQATT and CDR2 is SNEGSKA (reference sequence). The CDR3 covers 15 residues. The CDR3 DNA reads as TGCAGTGCCAACCGAAGGGGGTACGATTACTACGAGCAGTACTTC. Protein sequence: CSANRRGYDYYEQYF.

The chain joins TRBV28 to TRBJ2-3; 7 bases are a match to TRBD1. With 2 bases clipped from V and 6 bases from J, the junction kept 2 bases outside the gene matches. Germline assignment: CDR1 MDHEN and CDR2 SYDVKM. The CDR3 has 13 amino acids. DNA for the CDR3: TGTGCCAGCAGTTTAGCGACAGGGGATACGCAGTATTTT. This sequence encodes CASSLATGDTQYF.

This clonotype was recorded only once. The V and J genes are TRBV6-2 or TRBV6-3 and TRBJ2-5, with unresolved D. CDR3 size: 15 residues. Germline V gene sequence: CDR1 MNHEY, CDR2 SVGEGT. The V and J ends lost 2 bases and 3 bases respectively, with 13 bases between them. CDR3 DNA sequence: TGTGCCAGCAGTTACCGTGTCTCGGCAGAAGAGACCCAGTACTTC. Protein sequence: CASSYRVSAEETQYF.

In this sample, this clonotype turned up a few times. J is TRBJ1-5 and V is TRBV15, with D perhaps matching TRBD1 (6 bases). The CDR3 extends over 17 amino acids. V shed 8 bases and J shed 2 bases, with 22 bases lying between them. CDR1 is LNHNV and CDR2 is YYDKDF in the germline V gene (reference sequence). CDR3 bases: TGTGCCACCCAAACAGGGAGTGGAATCTTCGGCAATCAGCCCCAGCATTTT. Translation: CATQTGSGIFGNQPQHF.

This clonotype was observed a handful of times. The chain uses TRBV7-9 and TRBJ2-7; no firm D call. V dropped 1 base and J dropped 3 bases, with 19 bases sitting between them. The CDR3 is made up of 17 amino acids. The germline V gene has CDR1 SEHNR and CDR2 FQNEAQ (reference sequence). The CDR3 nucleotides read TGTGCCAGCAGCTTAGAAGTGTCAGGCAAAAAGATCTACGAGCAGTACTTC. This translates into CASSLEVSGKKIYEQYF. Together with reference TRBV7-9 and TRBJ2-7, the CDR3 gives the full variable domain: DTGVSQNPRHKITKRGQNVTFRCDPISEHNRLYWYRQTLGQGPEFLTYFQNEAQLEKSRLLSDRFSAERPKGSFSTLEIQRTEQGDSAMYLCASSLEVSGKKIYEQYFGPGTRLTVT.

V is TRBV2 and J is TRBJ2-3, with 7 bases matching TRBD2. In germline, CDR1 is SNHLY, CDR2 FYNNEI. The V segment lost 7 bases and the J segment 4 bases; nucleotides outside the gene matches: 2. The CDR3 is made up of 12 amino acids. CDR3 region: CASNREADTQYF. The DNA of the CDR3 is TGTGCCAGCAATCGGGAGGCAGATACGCAGTATTTT.

The V gene is TRBV13, the J gene TRBJ2-7; maybe TRBD2 (6 bases). V lost 3 bases, J lost 6 bases, and 21 bases lay in between. Germline values: CDR1 PRHDT, CDR2 FYEKMQ (reference sequence). This CDR3 region has 16 residues. CDR3 coding DNA: TGTGCCAGCAGCTTCTCGCGGGGCCAGGGCTCTCCCGAGCAGTACTTC. Translation: CASSFSRGQGSPEQYF. The variable domain in full, with the rest retrieved from reference TRBV13 and TRBJ2-7, is AAGVIQSPRHLIKEKRETATLKCYPIPRHDTVYWYQQGPGQDPQFLISFYEKMQSDKGSIPDRFSAQQFSDYHSELNMSSLELGDSALYFCASSFSRGQGSPEQYFGPGTRLTVT.

A few counts support this clonotype. This sequence joins TRBV7-6 and TRBJ1-1; perhaps TRBD1 as D (5 bases). Germline V gene sequence: CDR1 SGHVS, CDR2 FNYEAQ. V was shortened by 3 bases and J by 8 bases, with 19 bases between the two germline ends. This CDR3 is 15 amino acids long. Written as DNA, the CDR3 is TGTGCCAGCAGCTTCGGGGGTCGAGGGAGTCCCGAAGCTTTCTTT. Translation: CASSFGGRGSPEAFF.

The V call is TRBV20-1, the J call TRBJ1-5; perhaps TRBD1 as D (6 bases). V was shortened by 4 bases and J by 1 base, with 11 bases between the two germline ends. The CDR3 is 14 residues long. Germline values: CDR1 DFQATT, CDR2 SNEGSKA (reference sequence). This CDR3 reads CSANRGTSNQPQHF. In DNA, the CDR3 is TGCAGTGCTAATAGGGGGACAAGCAATCAGCCCCAGCATTTT.

This clonotype came up a few times. This sequence joins TRBV5-1 and TRBJ1-5; the D gene is possibly TRBD1 (5 bases). Germline V lookup: CDR1 SGHRS, CDR2 YFSETQ. The CDR3 extends over 14 amino acids. The V end lost 5 bases, the J end lost 0 bases, and 9 bases lay between the germline ends. CDR3 sequence: CASRQDPSNQPQHF. The CDR3 coding sequence is TGCGCCAGCAGACAGGATCCTAGCAATCAGCCCCAGCATTTT.

This clonotype has a count of ten or more. This chain links TRBV6-5 with TRBJ2-3, with D possibly matching TRBD1 (6 bases). Trimming removed 4 bases from V and 5 bases from J, with 16 bases in between. The germline gives CDR1 MNHEY, CDR2 SVGAGI. The CDR3 is made up of 15 amino acids. For the CDR3, the DNA is TGTGCCAGCAGTTCGTTACAGGGATGGGGAGATACGCAGTATTTT. Its protein product is CASSSLQGWGDTQYF.

This clonotype was counted only a few times. V gene TRBV6-2 or TRBV6-3 combines with J gene TRBJ2-5, with D tentatively TRBD1 or TRBD2 (5 bases each). This CDR3 spans 14 amino acids. Germline assignment: CDR1 MNHEY and CDR2 SVGEGT. V was pared by 6 bases and J by 0 bases, with 11 bases between. CDR3 coding DNA: TGTGCCAGCAGACAACTAGGGGACCAAGAGACCCAGTACTTC. As protein: CASRQLGDQETQYF.

This clonotype came up many times. The chain uses TRBV7-2 and TRBJ2-1, with 11 bases lining up with TRBD2. CDR1 is SGHTA, CDR2 FQGNSA, per germline. The CDR3 loop spans 18 amino acids. V lost 1 base to trimming and J lost 2 bases; unmatched junction nucleotides: 7. The CDR3 region has the DNA TGTGCCAGCAGCTTAGAGGGTCCACTAGCGGGGGCCTACAATGAGCAGTTCTTC. Residues: CASSLEGPLAGAYNEQFF.

This clonotype came up many times. The chain has TRBV7-2 and TRBJ2-1; D is ambiguous. The CDR3 is made up of 13 amino acids. Trimming pared 2 bases from V and 2 bases from J, leaving 4 bases between. The germline gives CDR1 SGHTA, CDR2 FQGNSA. The CDR3 DNA is TGTGCCAGCAGCTTAACCCCCTACAATGAGCAGTTCTTC. Its protein product is CASSLTPYNEQFF.

With regard to this clonotype: A single base separates this from a much larger clone, so it may be a read error. Because it lacks the conserved phenylalanine or tryptophan at the end, this CDR3 is likely a read error. The J gene is TRBJ1-3, the V gene TRBV7-2; 7 bases line up with TRBD1. The CDR3 sequence is 16 residues long. V lost 2 bases and J lost 0; bases outside the gene matches: 4. In germline, CDR1 is SGHTA, CDR2 FQGNSA. In nucleotides, the CDR3 is TGTGCCAGCAGCTTACGGGACAGCAGCTCTGGAAACACCATATATTTG. It specifies CASSLRDSSSGNTIYL.

This clonotype was observed a few times. This chain uses TRBV20-1 with TRBJ2-5; D is ambiguous. Deletions cut 0 bases from V and 2 bases from J, with 10 bases between. Germline V lookup: CDR1 DFQATT, CDR2 SNEGSKA (reference sequence). The CDR3 length is 14 residues. The CDR3, as DNA: TGCAGTGCTAGAGATGCCCGAACACAAGAGACCCAGTACTTC. It specifies CSARDARTQETQYF.

In its sample, this clonotype was seen many times. The V and J genes are TRBV19 and TRBJ1-1, with unresolved D. Trimming stripped 8 bases from V and 1 base from J, with 11 bases between. The CDR3 is 13 residues long. CDR1 and CDR2 (germline): LNHDA, SQIVND (reference sequence). The CDR3 spells CASAYMGNTEAFF. The CDR3 bases are TGTGCCAGTGCCTACATGGGGAACACTGAAGCTTTCTTT.

The DNA for the CDR3 is TGTGCCAGCAGGGGACAGAGCTCCTATAATTCACCCCTCCACTTT. Translation: CASRGQSSYNSPLHF. The J gene is TRBJ1-6, the V gene TRBV28; 7 bases line up with TRBD1. Trimming took 6 bases from V and 0 from J; bases not matched to a gene: 2. Looked up from germline, CDR1 is MDHEN and CDR2 is SYDVKM. The CDR3 contains 15 residues.

In its sample, this clonotype was seen a few times. The rearrangement links TRBV7-6 to TRBJ2-1, with a possible D match to TRBD2 (6 bases). V was pared by 6 bases and J by 0 bases, with 21 bases between. The CDR3 contains 18 residues. Germline V CDR1 and CDR2: SGHVS, FNYEAQ. In DNA form, the CDR3 reads TGTGCCAGCAGACCAGACTGGCGGGGCCAGAGCTCCTACAATGAGCAGTTCTTC. Protein product: CASRPDWRGQSSYNEQFF. The variable domain in full, completed from reference TRBV7-6 and TRBJ2-1, reads GAGVSQSPRYKVTKRGQDVALRCDPISGHVSLYWYRQALGQGPEFLTYFNYEAQQDKSGLPNDRFSAERPEGSISTLTIQRTEQRDSAMYRCASRPDWRGQSSYNEQFFGPGTRLTVL.